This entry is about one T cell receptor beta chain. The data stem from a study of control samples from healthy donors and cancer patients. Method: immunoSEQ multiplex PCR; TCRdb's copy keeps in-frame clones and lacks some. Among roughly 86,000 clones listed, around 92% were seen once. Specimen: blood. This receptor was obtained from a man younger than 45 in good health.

CDR3 protein: CASRQREGNEKLFF. In nucleotides, the CDR3 is TGTGCCAGCAGGCAGCGGGAGGGTAATGAAAAACTGTTTTTT. V is TRBV2 and J is TRBJ1-4; unclear D gene. Trimming left V 6 bases short and J 4 bases short, with 12 bases between. CDR1 and CDR2 (germline): SNHLY, FYNNEI. There are 14 residues in the CDR3. Filled out from reference TRBV2 and TRBJ1-4, the complete variable domain reads EPEVTQTPSHQVTQMGQEVILRCVPISNHLYFYWYRQILGQKVEFLVSFYNNEISEKSEIFDDQFSVERPDGSNFTLKIRSTKLEDSAMYFCASRQREGNEKLFFGSGTQLSVL.